This T cell receptor (beta chain) derives from a study of cytomegalovirus exposure and HLA in healthy donors. A word on this clone: Its target is unknown.

From germline, CDR1 is MNHEY and CDR2 SVGAGI. This CDR3 is 11 amino acids long. Trimming stripped 6 bases from V and 14 bases from J, with 16 bases between. Study-wide results and limits: The study listed approximately 160 cytomegalovirus-associated TCR beta chains.

The study ran its PCR with 60 Vbeta and 13 Jbeta primers. Sequenced by immunoSEQ multiplex PCR; TCRdb stores in-frame clones only, minus some. Among under 150,000 clones, 81% were seen once, and the ten largest hold 0.7%. This sequence originates from a man younger than 35 in good health and CMV-seronegative. The material sequenced was PBMCs. The genes are TRBV6-5 and TRBJ1-2, with D possibly matching TRBD1 (5 bases). CDR3 loop: CASREKGYSTF. CDR3 nucleotide sequence: TGTGCCAGCAGGGAAAAGGGGTATAGTACCTTC.